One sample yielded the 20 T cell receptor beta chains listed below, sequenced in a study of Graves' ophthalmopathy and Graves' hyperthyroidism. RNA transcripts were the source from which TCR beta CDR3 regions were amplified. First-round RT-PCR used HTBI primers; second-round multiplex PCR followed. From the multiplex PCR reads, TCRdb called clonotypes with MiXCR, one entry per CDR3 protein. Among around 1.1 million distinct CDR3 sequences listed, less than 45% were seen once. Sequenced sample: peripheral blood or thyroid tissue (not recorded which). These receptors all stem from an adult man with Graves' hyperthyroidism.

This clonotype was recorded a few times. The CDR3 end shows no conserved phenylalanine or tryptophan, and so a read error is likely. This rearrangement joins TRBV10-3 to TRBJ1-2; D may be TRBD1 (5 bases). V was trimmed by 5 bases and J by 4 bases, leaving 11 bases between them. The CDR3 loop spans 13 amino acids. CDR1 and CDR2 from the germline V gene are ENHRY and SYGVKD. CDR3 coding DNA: TGTGCCATCAGTCCCGACAGCATCTATGGCTACACCCTC. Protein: CAISPDSIYGYTL.

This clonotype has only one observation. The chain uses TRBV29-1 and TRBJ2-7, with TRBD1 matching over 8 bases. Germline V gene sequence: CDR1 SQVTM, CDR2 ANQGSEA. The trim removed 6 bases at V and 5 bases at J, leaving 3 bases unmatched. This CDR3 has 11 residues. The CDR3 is CSVPTGDEQYF. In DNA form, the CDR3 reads TGCAGCGTCCCGACAGGGGACGAGCAGTACTTC.

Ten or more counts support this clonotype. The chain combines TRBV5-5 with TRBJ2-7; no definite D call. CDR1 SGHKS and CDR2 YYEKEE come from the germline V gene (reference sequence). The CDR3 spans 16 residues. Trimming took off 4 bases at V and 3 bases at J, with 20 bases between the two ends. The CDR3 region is CASSAARVDLHYEQYF. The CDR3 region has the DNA TGTGCCAGCAGCGCAGCCCGGGTGGATCTACACTACGAGCAGTACTTC.

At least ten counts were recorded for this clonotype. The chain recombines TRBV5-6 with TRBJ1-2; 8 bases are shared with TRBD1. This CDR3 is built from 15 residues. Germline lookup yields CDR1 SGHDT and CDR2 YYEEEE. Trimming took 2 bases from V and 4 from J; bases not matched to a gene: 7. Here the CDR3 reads CASSFGDRPSYGYTF. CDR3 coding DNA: TGTGCCAGCAGCTTCGGGGACAGGCCCTCCTATGGCTACACCTTC.

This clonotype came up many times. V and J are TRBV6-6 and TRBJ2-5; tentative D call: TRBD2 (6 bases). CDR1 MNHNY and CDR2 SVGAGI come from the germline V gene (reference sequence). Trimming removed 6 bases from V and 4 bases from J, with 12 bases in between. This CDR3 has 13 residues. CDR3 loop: CASSPDGRETQYF. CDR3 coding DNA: TGTGCCAGCAGCCCGGACGGGAGAGAGACCCAGTACTTC.

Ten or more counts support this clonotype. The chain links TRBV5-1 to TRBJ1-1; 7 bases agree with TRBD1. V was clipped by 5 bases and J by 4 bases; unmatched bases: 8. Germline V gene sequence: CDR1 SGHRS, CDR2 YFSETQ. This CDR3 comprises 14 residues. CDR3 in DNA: TGCGCCAGCAGATACACAGGGGTGAGCACTGAAGCTTTCTTT. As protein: CASRYTGVSTEAFF.

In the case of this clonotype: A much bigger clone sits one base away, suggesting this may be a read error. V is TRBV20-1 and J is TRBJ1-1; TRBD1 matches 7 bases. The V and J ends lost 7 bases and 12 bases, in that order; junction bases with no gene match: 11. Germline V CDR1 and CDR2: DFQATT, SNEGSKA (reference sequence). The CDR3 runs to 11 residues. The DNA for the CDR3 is TGCAGTGTGATACGAACAGGGGCATCTTTCTTT. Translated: CSVIRTGASFF.

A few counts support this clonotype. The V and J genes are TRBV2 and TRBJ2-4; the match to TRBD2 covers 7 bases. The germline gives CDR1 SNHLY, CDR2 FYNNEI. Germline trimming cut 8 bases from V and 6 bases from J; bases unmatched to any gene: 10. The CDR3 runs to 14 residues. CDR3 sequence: CASLKVAGPNIQYF. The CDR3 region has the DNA TGTGCCAGCTTGAAAGTAGCGGGCCCAAACATTCAGTACTTC.

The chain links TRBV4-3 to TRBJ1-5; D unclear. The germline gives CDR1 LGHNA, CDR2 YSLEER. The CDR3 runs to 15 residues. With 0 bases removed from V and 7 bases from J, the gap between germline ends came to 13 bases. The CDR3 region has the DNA TGCGCCAGCAGCCAAGATTTTGAGGGTTGGCAGCCCCAGCATTTT. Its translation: CASSQDFEGWQPQHF.

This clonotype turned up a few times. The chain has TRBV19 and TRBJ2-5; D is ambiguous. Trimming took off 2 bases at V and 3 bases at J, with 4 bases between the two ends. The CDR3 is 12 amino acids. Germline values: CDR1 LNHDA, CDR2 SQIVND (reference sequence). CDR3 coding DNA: TGTGCCAGTAGTATAAGAGAAGAGACCCAGTACTTC. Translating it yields CASSIREETQYF.

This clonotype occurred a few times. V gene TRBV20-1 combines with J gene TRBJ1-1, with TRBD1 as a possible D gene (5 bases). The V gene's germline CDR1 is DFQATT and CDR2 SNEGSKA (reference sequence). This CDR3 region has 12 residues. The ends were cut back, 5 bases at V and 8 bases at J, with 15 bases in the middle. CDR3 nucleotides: TGCAGTGCTCGGACATTTAAAATCGAAGCTTTCTTT. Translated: CSARTFKIEAFF.

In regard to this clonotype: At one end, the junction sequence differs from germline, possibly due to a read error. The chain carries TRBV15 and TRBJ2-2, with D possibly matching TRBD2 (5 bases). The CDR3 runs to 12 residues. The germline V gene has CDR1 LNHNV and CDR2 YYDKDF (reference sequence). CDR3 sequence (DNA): TGCGTCACCAGAGGAGGCACCGGGGAGCCGTTTTTT. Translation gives CVTRGGTGEPFF.

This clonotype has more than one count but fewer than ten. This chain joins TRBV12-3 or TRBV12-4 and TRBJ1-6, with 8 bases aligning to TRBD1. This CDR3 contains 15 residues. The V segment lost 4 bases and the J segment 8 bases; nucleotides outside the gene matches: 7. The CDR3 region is CASSSPGTGDSPLHF. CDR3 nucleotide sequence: TGTGCCAGCAGTTCACCCGGGACAGGAGATTCACCCCTCCACTTT.

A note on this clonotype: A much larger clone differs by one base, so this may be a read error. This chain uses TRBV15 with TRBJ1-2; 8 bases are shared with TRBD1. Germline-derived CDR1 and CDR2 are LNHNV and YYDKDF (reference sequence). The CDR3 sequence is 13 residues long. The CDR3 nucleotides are TGTGCCGCCAGCAGCGTGGGGACAGGTGGCTACACCTTC. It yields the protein CAASSVGTGGYTF. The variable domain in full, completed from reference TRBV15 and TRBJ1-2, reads DAMVIQNPRYQVTQFGKPVTLSCSQTLNHNVMYWYQQKSSQAPKLLFHYYDKDFNNEADTPDNFQSRRPNTSFCFLDIRSPGLGDTAMYLCAASSVGTGGYTFGSGTRLTVV.

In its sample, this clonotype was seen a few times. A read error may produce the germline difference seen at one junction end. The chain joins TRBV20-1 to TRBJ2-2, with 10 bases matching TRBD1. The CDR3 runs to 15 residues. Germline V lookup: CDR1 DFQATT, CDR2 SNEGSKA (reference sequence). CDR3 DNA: TGCAGTGCAAGATCGGGACAGGGGAACACTGGGGAGCTGTTTTTT. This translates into CSARSGQGNTGELFF.

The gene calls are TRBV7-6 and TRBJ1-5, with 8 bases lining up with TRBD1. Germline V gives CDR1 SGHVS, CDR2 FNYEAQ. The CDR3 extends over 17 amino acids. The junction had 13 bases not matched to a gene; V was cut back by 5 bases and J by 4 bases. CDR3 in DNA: TGTGCCAGCAGCCGCCAGGGCAGGACAGGGACTAATCAGCCCCAGCATTTT. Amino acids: CASSRQGRTGTNQPQHF. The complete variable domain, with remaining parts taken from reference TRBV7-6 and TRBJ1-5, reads GAGVSQSPRYKVTKRGQDVALRCDPISGHVSLYWYRQALGQGPEFLTYFNYEAQQDKSGLPNDRFSAERPEGSISTLTIQRTEQRDSAMYRCASSRQGRTGTNQPQHFGDGTRLSIL.

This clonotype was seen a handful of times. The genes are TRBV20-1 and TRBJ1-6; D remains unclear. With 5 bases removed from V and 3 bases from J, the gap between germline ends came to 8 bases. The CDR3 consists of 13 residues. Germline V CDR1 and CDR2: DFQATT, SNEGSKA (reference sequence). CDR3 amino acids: CSAADGYNSPLHF. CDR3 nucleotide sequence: TGCAGTGCTGCGGACGGCTATAATTCACCCCTCCACTTT.

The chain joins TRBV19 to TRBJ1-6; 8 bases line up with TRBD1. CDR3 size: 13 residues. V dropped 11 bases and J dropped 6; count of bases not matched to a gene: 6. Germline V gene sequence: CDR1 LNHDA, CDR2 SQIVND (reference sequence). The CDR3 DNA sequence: TGTGCCTGGAGGGACAGGACTAATTCACCCCTCCACTTT. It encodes CAWRDRTNSPLHF.

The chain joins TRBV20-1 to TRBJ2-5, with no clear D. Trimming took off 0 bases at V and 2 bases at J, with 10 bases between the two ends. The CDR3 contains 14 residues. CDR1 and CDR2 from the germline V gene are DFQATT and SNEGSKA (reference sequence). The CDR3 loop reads CSARDRRNQETQYF. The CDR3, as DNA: TGCAGTGCTAGAGATCGGCGGAATCAAGAGACCCAGTACTTC.

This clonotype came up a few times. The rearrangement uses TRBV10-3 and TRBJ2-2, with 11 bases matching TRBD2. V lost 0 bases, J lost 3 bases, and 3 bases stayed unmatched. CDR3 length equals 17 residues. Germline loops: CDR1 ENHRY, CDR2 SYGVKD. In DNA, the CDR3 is TGTGCCATCAGTGAGTCTGCTAGCGGGGGGCACACCGGGGAGCTGTTTTTT. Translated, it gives CAISESASGGHTGELFF.